The 15 T cell receptor beta chains below come from one sample, sequenced in a study of T cell responses to AZD1222 COVID-19 vaccine. The data were produced by immunoSEQ multiplex PCR, yet TCRdb's version contains in-frame clones alone and is incomplete. The sample holds 120,000 or so clones, around 87% seen once. Sequenced material: peripheral blood, taken on day 0 of AZD1222 vaccination. The receptor set was obtained from an adult in good health.

The chain recombines TRBV29-1 with TRBJ1-2; D not certain. CDR1 and CDR2 (germline): SQVTM, ANQGSEA. The CDR3 totals 12 residues. V lost 3 bases and J 6 bases, leaving 11 bases between the germline ends. The CDR3 DNA reads TGCAGCGTTGATAATAACAGCAATGGCTACACCTTC. This codes for CSVDNNSNGYTF.

This chain links TRBV7-9 with TRBJ2-1; D may be TRBD2 (6 bases). The V end was cut by 5 bases, the J end by 2 bases, with 13 bases between. Germline CDR1 SEHNR, CDR2 FQNEAQ (reference sequence). The CDR3 is 15 residues long. Here the CDR3 reads CASSPRDGTYNEQFF. Here the CDR3 DNA reads TGTGCCAGCAGCCCGCGGGACGGTACCTACAATGAGCAGTTCTTC.

A remark on this clone: This specimen includes other DNA sequences encoding the same CDR3. This chain connects TRBV7-8 to TRBJ1-2, with a weak D call TRBD1 (5 bases). The CDR3 loop spans 13 amino acids. Germline-derived CDR1 and CDR2 are SGHVS and FQNEAQ. V dropped 5 bases and J dropped 5 bases, with 12 bases sitting between them. CDR3: CASSRTGGYGYTF. CDR3 in DNA: TGTGCCAGCAGCCGGACCGGGGGGTATGGCTACACCTTC. Using reference TRBV7-8 and TRBJ1-2 for the parts outside the CDR3, the full variable domain is GAGVSQSPRYKVAKRGQDVALRCDPISGHVSLFWYQQALGQGPEFLTYFQNEAQLDKSGLPSDRFFAERPEGSVSTLKIQRTQQEDSAVYLCASSRTGGYGYTFGSGTRLTVV.

The chain couples TRBV6-1 to TRBJ1-1; D might be TRBD1 (6 bases). The V gene's germline CDR1 is MNHNS and CDR2 SASEGT. The CDR3 covers 17 residues. The V and J ends lost 2 bases and 2 bases respectively, with 18 bases between them. CDR3 region: CASSERGWGAANTEAFF. DNA of the CDR3: TGTGCCAGCAGTGAACGTGGGTGGGGGGCCGCAAACACTGAAGCTTTCTTT.

This CDR3 reads CASSQLGTGRGKLFF. CDR3 coding DNA: TGCGCCAGCAGCCAACTAGGGACAGGACGGGGAAAACTGTTTTTT. The V gene is TRBV4-3, the J gene TRBJ1-4, with TRBD1 identical over 8 bases. This CDR3 has 15 residues. Germline lookup yields CDR1 LGHNA and CDR2 YSLEER. With 2 bases clipped from V and 10 bases from J, the junction kept 9 bases outside the gene matches.

This sequence joins TRBV12-3 or TRBV12-4 and TRBJ2-7; D is undetermined. V gave up 3 bases and J gave up 3 bases, with 6 bases separating them. The CDR3 runs 12 residues. DNA of the CDR3: TGTGCCAGCAGTTTCATGCTCTACGAGCAGTACTTC. Its translation is CASSFMLYEQYF.

V usage is TRBV6-5 and J usage is TRBJ2-7, with D perhaps matching TRBD1 (6 bases). This CDR3 is built from 16 residues. Germline-derived CDR1 and CDR2 are MNHEY and SVGAGI. Trimming removed 4 bases at V and 2 bases at J, with 18 bases between. The CDR3 spells CASSFRRDIRAYEQYF. In DNA form, the CDR3 reads TGTGCCAGCAGTTTCCGACGGGACATCAGGGCCTACGAGCAGTACTTC.

This chain connects TRBV3-1 (or the pseudogene TRBV3-2) to TRBJ1-5; weak D call: TRBD1 (5 bases). Trimming pared 0 bases from V and 1 base from J, leaving 10 bases between. Germline lookup yields CDR1 LGHDT and CDR2 YNNKEL (reference sequence). This CDR3 contains 16 residues. In DNA form, the CDR3 reads TGTGCCAGCAGCCAAGATGCAGGGTTCAGCAATCAGCCCCAGCATTTT. It yields the protein CASSQDAGFSNQPQHF.

The chain joins TRBV28 to TRBJ1-2; perhaps TRBD1 as D (5 bases). The CDR3 loop spans 14 amino acids. CDR1 is MDHEN and CDR2 is SYDVKM in the germline V gene. V dropped 0 bases and J dropped 4 bases, with 9 bases sitting between them. CDR3 residues: CASSLWGEGYGYTF. The DNA for the CDR3 is TGTGCCAGCAGTTTATGGGGGGAGGGCTATGGCTACACCTTC.

This chain uses TRBV28 with TRBJ1-4; TRBD1 matches at 9 bases. The CDR3 spans 13 residues. V lost 6 bases, J lost 6 bases, and 2 bases stayed unmatched. Germline CDR1 and CDR2: MDHEN and SYDVKM. The CDR3 sequence: CASSGTGHEKLFF. DNA of the CDR3: TGTGCCAGCAGCGGGACAGGGCATGAAAAACTGTTTTTT.

The chain carries TRBV29-1 and TRBJ2-1, with D hard to call. The CDR3 loop spans 12 amino acids. V lost 5 bases, J lost 4 bases, and 9 bases lay in between. Germline CDR1 is SQVTM and CDR2 is ANQGSEA. The CDR3 coding sequence is TGCAGCGTTTCCGGGTCATACAATGAGCAGTTCTTC. This translates into CSVSGSYNEQFF.

Comment on this clone: The same CDR3 can be traced to other DNA sequences in this sample. V gene TRBV5-6 combines with J gene TRBJ2-7; 8 bases are shared with TRBD1. The V and J ends lost 4 bases and 2 bases, in that order; junction bases with no gene match: 5. This CDR3 spans 14 amino acids. The germline gives CDR1 SGHDT, CDR2 YYEEEE. In DNA, the CDR3 is TGTGCCAGCAGCCGCGGACAGGGCCCCTACGAGCAGTACTTC. Translating it yields CASSRGQGPYEQYF. The full variable domain, in which reference TRBV5-6 and TRBJ2-7 provide the parts outside the CDR3, is DAGVTQSPTHLIKTRGQQVTLRCSPKSGHDTVSWYQQALGQGPQFIFQYYEEEERQRGNFPDRFSGHQFPNYSSELNVNALLLGDSALYLCASSRGQGPYEQYFGPGTRLTVT.

There are a few counts of this clone. The V gene is TRBV4-1, the J gene TRBJ1-5; 7 bases map to TRBD1. CDR3 length: 15 amino acids. Germline V gives CDR1 MGHRA, CDR2 YSYEKL. With 4 bases clipped from V and 6 bases from J, the junction kept 9 bases outside the gene matches. For the CDR3, the DNA is TGCGCCAGCAGCCTCATCGACAGGGCGGGTCAGCCCCAGCATTTT. Its translation is CASSLIDRAGQPQHF.

The chain employs TRBV19 and TRBJ1-4; possible D gene TRBD1, 5 bases. CDR1 and CDR2 from the germline V gene are LNHDA and SQIVND (reference sequence). The CDR3 has 16 residues. V was trimmed by 5 bases and J by 0 bases, leaving 13 bases between them. The CDR3 loop is CASSARGATTNEKLFF. CDR3 DNA: TGTGCCAGTAGTGCCCGAGGGGCGACAACTAATGAAAAACTGTTTTTT.

J is TRBJ1-1 and V is TRBV18; D is unresolved. V was shortened by 6 bases and J by 8 bases, with 13 bases between the two germline ends. The length of the CDR3 is 12 residues. Germline V gene sequence: CDR1 KGHSH, CDR2 LQKENI. As DNA, the CDR3 is TGTGCCAGCTCTCCCTCCCCCAGAGAAGCTTTCTTT. This translates into CASSPSPREAFF.